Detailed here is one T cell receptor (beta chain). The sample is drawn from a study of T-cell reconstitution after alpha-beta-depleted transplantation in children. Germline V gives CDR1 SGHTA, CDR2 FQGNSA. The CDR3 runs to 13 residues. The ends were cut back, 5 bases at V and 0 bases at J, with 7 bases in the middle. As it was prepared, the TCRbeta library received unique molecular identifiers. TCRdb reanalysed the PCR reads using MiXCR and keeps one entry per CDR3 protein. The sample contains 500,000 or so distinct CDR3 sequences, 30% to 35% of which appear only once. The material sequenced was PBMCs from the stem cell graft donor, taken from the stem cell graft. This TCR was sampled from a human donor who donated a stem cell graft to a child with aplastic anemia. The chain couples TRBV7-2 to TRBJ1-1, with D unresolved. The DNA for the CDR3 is TGTGCCAGCAGCGGAGACATGAACACTGAAGCTTTCTTT. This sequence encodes CASSGDMNTEAFF.